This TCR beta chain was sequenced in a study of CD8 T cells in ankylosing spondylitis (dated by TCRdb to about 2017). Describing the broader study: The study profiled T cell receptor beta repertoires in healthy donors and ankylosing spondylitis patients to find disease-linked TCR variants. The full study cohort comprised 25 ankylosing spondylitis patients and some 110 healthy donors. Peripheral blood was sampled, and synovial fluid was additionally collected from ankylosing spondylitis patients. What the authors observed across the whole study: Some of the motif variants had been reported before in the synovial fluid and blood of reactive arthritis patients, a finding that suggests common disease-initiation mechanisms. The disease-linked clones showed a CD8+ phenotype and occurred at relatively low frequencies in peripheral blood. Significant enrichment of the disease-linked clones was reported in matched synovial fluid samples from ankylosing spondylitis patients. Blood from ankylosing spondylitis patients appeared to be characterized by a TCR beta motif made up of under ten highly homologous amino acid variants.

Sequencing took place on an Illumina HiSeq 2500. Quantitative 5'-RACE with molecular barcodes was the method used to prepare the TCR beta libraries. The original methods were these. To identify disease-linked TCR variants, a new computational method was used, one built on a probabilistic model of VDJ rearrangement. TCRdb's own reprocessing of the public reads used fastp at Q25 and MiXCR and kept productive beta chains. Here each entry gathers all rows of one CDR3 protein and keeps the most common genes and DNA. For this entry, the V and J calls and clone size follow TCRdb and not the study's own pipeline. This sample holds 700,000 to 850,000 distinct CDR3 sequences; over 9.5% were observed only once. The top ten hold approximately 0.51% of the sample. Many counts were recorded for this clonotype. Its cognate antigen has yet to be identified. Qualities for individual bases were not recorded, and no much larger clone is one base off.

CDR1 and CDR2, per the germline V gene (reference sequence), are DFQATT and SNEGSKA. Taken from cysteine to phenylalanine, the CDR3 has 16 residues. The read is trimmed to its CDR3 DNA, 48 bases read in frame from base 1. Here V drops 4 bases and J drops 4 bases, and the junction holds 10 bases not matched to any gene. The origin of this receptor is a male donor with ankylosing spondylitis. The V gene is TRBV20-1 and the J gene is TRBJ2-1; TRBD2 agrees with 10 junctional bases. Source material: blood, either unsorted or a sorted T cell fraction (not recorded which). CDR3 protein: CSATLRGTSAYNEQFF. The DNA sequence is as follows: TGCAGTGCTACGCTGAGAGGGACTAGCGCTTACAATGAGCAGTTCTTC.